The 20 T cell receptor beta chains reported below all come from one sample, sequenced in a study of blood T cells in healthy people across ages. It was with a sample-barcoded 5' primer and a J-beta primer mix that a second PCR of about 7 to 12 cycles was run. Via MiXCR, TCRdb re-called the 5' RACE reads, giving one row per CDR3 protein. The sample gives about 590,000 distinct CDR3 sequences, around 31% of which show up once; more than 15% is in the top ten. Source material: blood. Receptors were obtained from a woman older than 75 in good health.

This clonotype was seen repeatedly, ten times or more. This sequence joins TRBV4-1 and TRBJ1-5; possibly TRBD1 for D (6 bases). Trimming shortened V by 4 bases and J by 1 base, and 11 bases separated the two germline ends. Germline V gives CDR1 MGHRA, CDR2 YSYEKL. CDR3 length equals 15 residues. CDR3 residues: CASSPPTGSNQPQHF. The DNA for the CDR3 is TGCGCCAGCAGCCCGCCTACAGGGAGCAATCAGCCCCAGCATTTT.

This clonotype has at least ten counts. The J gene is TRBJ1-1, the V gene TRBV5-1; D unresolved. V was clipped by 0 bases and J by 2 bases, with 8 bases between them. The CDR3 extends over 14 amino acids. CDR1 is SGHRS, CDR2 YFSETQ, per germline. For the CDR3, the DNA is TGCGCCAGCAGCTTGGAACCCAGAAACACTGAAGCTTTCTTT. It yields the protein CASSLEPRNTEAFF.

This clonotype appeared a few times. V is TRBV20-1 and J is TRBJ2-2; no definite D call. The CDR3 has 15 amino acids. From germline, CDR1 is DFQATT and CDR2 SNEGSKA (reference sequence). Trimming left V 3 bases short and J 1 base short, with 12 bases between. CDR3 nucleotide sequence: TGCAGTGCTAGCCCCGGACCGCTGAACACCGGGGAGCTGTTTTTT. The encoded protein is CSASPGPLNTGELFF.

V usage is TRBV14 and J usage is TRBJ2-7; D uncertain. There are 17 residues in the CDR3. V dropped 0 bases and J dropped 2 bases, with 17 bases sitting between them. Germline V lookup: CDR1 SGHDN, CDR2 FVKESK. CDR3 DNA sequence: TGTGCCAGCAGCCAAGATATTGTATCAGTTTCTCCCTACGAGCAGTACTTC. As protein: CASSQDIVSVSPYEQYF.

This clonotype came up many times. The chain couples TRBV20-1 to TRBJ1-1, with TRBD1 as a possible D gene (6 bases). V lost 6 bases to trimming and J lost 3 bases, with 14 bases between them. The CDR3 runs 13 residues. CDR1 and CDR2 (germline): DFQATT, SNEGSKA (reference sequence). CDR3 sequence (DNA): TGCAGTGCCGGGGGGCTATCGGACACTGAAGCTTTCTTT. Amino acid sequence: CSAGGLSDTEAFF.

The chain has TRBV10-3 and TRBJ1-6; maybe TRBD1 (6 bases). This CDR3 contains 16 residues. V lost 0 bases to trimming and J lost 7 bases, with 13 bases between them. The germline gives CDR1 ENHRY, CDR2 SYGVKD. CDR3 nucleotide sequence: TGTGCCATCAGTGAGTCCCCGACAGGTGAAAATTCACCCCTCCACTTT. This translates into CAISESPTGENSPLHF.

J is TRBJ2-7 and V is TRBV4-3; 7 bases map to TRBD1. The trim removed 0 bases at V and 0 bases at J, leaving 14 bases unmatched. The CDR3 is 19 amino acids. CDR1 LGHNA and CDR2 YSLEER come from the germline V gene. As DNA, the CDR3 is TGCGCCAGCAGCCAAGATGGCACAGGGGCCAATCCTAGCTCCTACGAGCAGTACTTC. Translated, it gives CASSQDGTGANPSSYEQYF.

Concerning this clonotype itself: One junction end disagrees with the germline gene, perhaps due to a read error. The chain carries TRBV6-2 or TRBV6-3 and TRBJ2-5, with D hard to call. The length of the CDR3 is 12 residues. The germline gives CDR1 MNHEY, CDR2 SVGEGT. The CDR3 is CASSYVQGTQYF. CDR3 nucleotide sequence: TGTGCCAGCAGTTACGTCCAAGGGACCCAGTACTTC.

V gene TRBV6-1 combines with J gene TRBJ2-7; no clear D gene. Germline CDR1 MNHNS, CDR2 SASEGT. CDR3 length: 14 amino acids. The V end lost 1 base, the J end lost 1 base, and 8 bases lay between the germline ends. The CDR3 protein is CASSEEPRSYEQYF. The CDR3 bases are TGTGCCAGCAGTGAAGAGCCGAGATCCTACGAGCAGTACTTC.

This clonotype came up a few times. This chain joins TRBV11-2 and TRBJ2-2; D not certain. Per germline, CDR1 SGHAT and CDR2 FQNNGV. The CDR3 consists of 13 residues. The V gene lost 3 bases and the J gene lost 5 bases, with 7 bases spanning the gap. DNA for the CDR3: TGTGCCAGCAGCTTCCAGAGGACCGGGGAGCTGTTTTTT. Its translation is CASSFQRTGELFF.

The chain carries TRBV12-3 or TRBV12-4 and TRBJ2-3; TRBD2 agrees at 7 bases. V lost 8 bases to trimming and J lost 4 bases; unmatched junction nucleotides: 12. This CDR3 is built from 15 residues. The CDR3 sequence: CASGKRGSSADTQYF. The CDR3 coding sequence is TGTGCCAGCGGGAAGCGGGGATCGAGCGCAGATACGCAGTATTTT.

This clonotype was observed a few times. A much larger clone sits a single nucleotide away, making a read error possible. The chain joins TRBV6-5 to TRBJ2-7; D is ambiguous. The J call could be wrong; TRBJ2-5 is a better fit for the DNA end. Per germline, CDR1 MNHEY and CDR2 SVGAGI. This CDR3 is built from 13 residues. The CDR3 DNA sequence: TGTGCCAGCAGTTACGGACGGAGAGAGACCCAGTACTTC. Protein sequence: CASSYGRRETQYF.

The chain is built from TRBV9 and TRBJ2-3, with a tentative D call TRBD2 (6 bases). This CDR3 has 17 amino acids. The V end was cut by 0 bases, the J end by 1 base, with 15 bases between. Germline loops: CDR1 SGDLS, CDR2 YYNGEE. DNA for the CDR3: TGTGCCAGCAGCGTAGGCCCCGGAGGGTTCGGCACAGATACGCAGTATTTT. Protein product: CASSVGPGGFGTDTQYF. Complete variable domain (other parts from reference TRBV9 and TRBJ2-3): DSGVTQTPKHLITATGQRVTLRCSPRSGDLSVYWYQQSLDQGLQFLIQYYNGEERAKGNILERFSAQQFPDLHSELNLSSLELGDSALYFCASSVGPGGFGTDTQYFGPGTRLTVL.

The CDR3 region is CASSIPGQGAYTF. The CDR3 DNA reads TGTGCCAGCAGCATACCGGGACAGGGTGCCTACACCTTC. The chain employs TRBV7-8 and TRBJ1-2; 9 bases fit TRBD1. Germline CDR1 is SGHVS and CDR2 is FQNEAQ. The V and J ends lost 5 bases and 10 bases, in that order; junction bases with no gene match: 8. The CDR3 runs to 13 residues.

This chain connects TRBV25-1 to TRBJ1-4; no definite D call. With 5 bases removed from V and 8 bases from J, the gap between germline ends came to 15 bases. The V gene's germline CDR1 is MGHDK and CDR2 SYGVNS. The CDR3 covers 14 residues. CDR3 nucleotide sequence: TGTGCCAGCAGTTATTCGGCCGTCCGGGAAAAACTGTTTTTT. Its protein is CASSYSAVREKLFF. Supplemented by reference TRBV25-1 and TRBJ1-4, the full variable domain reads EADIYQTPRYLVIGTGKKITLECSQTMGHDKMYWYQQDPGMELHLIHYSYGVNSTEKGDLSSESTVSRIRTEHFPLTLESARPSHTSQYLCASSYSAVREKLFFGSGTQLSVL.

This sequence joins TRBV4-3 and TRBJ2-2, with 8 bases aligning to TRBD2. Unmatched junction bases numbered 4, after V lost 0 bases and J lost 1 base. This CDR3 spans 17 amino acids. Germline CDR1 LGHNA, CDR2 YSLEER. This CDR3 is CASSQDAGGGNTGELFF. The CDR3 DNA reads as TGCGCCAGCAGCCAAGATGCGGGGGGTGGGAACACCGGGGAGCTGTTTTTT.

The genes are TRBV12-3 or TRBV12-4 and TRBJ1-1; a possible D gene is TRBD1 (5 bases). The CDR3 is made up of 14 amino acids. Trimming stripped 6 bases from V and 1 base from J, with 12 bases between. The CDR3 region is CASSLSDKNTEAFF. The CDR3 nucleotides read TGTGCCAGCAGCTTGTCGGACAAGAACACTGAAGCTTTCTTT.

This clonotype was counted ten times or more. CDR3 bases: TGCAGTGCTGGCGGGGGGGCGTCATACAATGAGCAGTTCTTC. Its translation: CSAGGGASYNEQFF. The chain is built from TRBV20-1 and TRBJ2-1; 9 bases line up with TRBD2. The CDR3 is 14 amino acids. V was clipped by 5 bases and J by 4 bases; unmatched bases: 6. The V gene's germline CDR1 is DFQATT and CDR2 SNEGSKA (reference sequence).

As to this clonotype: One end of the junction does not line up with germline, which may come from a read error. The chain has TRBV20-1 and TRBJ2-1; perhaps D is TRBD1 or TRBD2 (5 bases each). The V gene's germline CDR1 is DFQATT and CDR2 SNEGSKA (reference sequence). The CDR3 runs 14 residues. In nucleotides, the CDR3 is TGCAGTGCCCCAGGGTTCAGCTCCTACAATGAGCGGTACTTC. Translated: CSAPGFSSYNERYF.

This clonotype was counted at least ten times. V gene TRBV7-2 combines with J gene TRBJ1-2, with unresolved D. The germline V gene has CDR1 SGHTA and CDR2 FQGNSA. The CDR3 is 13 amino acids. The ends were cut back, 8 bases at V and 4 bases at J, with 14 bases in the middle. The chain's CDR3 is CASSTLGSYGYTF. The CDR3 nucleotides read TGTGCCAGCTCCACCCTCGGGAGCTATGGCTACACCTTC.